This T cell receptor (beta chain) was identified in a study of OX40 agonist ivuxolimab in advanced cancers. Germline values: CDR1 MNHEY, CDR2 SMNVEV (reference sequence). The CDR3 is 14 residues long. V trimming: 8 bases; J trimming: 2 bases; junction bases outside the gene matches: 4. Only in-frame clones appear in the TCRdb table, and some are missing; sequencing was by immunoSEQ multiplex PCR. The sample consists of fewer than 20,000 clones, around 78% of them appearing once. Points from the study as a whole: Compared with CD4+, CD8+ T cells on average had more expanded clones.

This clone was seen only once. Its antigen remains unidentified. The receptor was derived from an adult with an advanced solid tumor such as melanoma, head and neck, liver or kidney cancer. This chain uses TRBV27 with TRBJ2-1, with 9 bases that match TRBD2. Sequencing used CD4+ or CD8+ T cells sorted from blood, obtained in a trial of the OX40 agonist ivuxolimab. The CDR3 loop is CASWREGTYNEQFF. In DNA, the CDR3 is TGTGCCAGCTGGCGGGAGGGAACCTACAATGAGCAGTTCTTC.